The TCR beta chain described here comes from a study of sequential checkpoint blockade in melanoma. This clone has more than one count but fewer than ten. The treatment denotes: randomized to nivolumab then ipilimumab (arm A) or the reverse (arm B). Sorted cells were live CD3+CD8+, lacking CD19 and CD56, from PBMCs. Germline V gives CDR1 MNHEY, CDR2 SMNVEV (reference sequence). Trimming left V 5 bases short and J 5 bases short, with 19 bases between. The CDR3 sequence is 15 residues long. Sequenced by immunoSEQ multiplex PCR; TCRdb stores in-frame clones only, minus some. The sample comprises 3,500 to 4,500 clones, roughly three fifths of which are singletons, and 73% rests with the top ten.

Specimen: CD8+ T cells sorted from blood (inferred from file names), collected from a patient given nivolumab and ipilimumab in sequence. The sequence derives from a human donor with melanoma. The V gene is TRBV27, the J gene TRBJ2-7; the D gene is possibly TRBD1 (6 bases). In DNA, the CDR3 is TGTGCCAGCAGTACTATAAGGACAGTTCTCCACGAGCAGTACTTC. Protein product: CASSTIRTVLHEQYF.